Listed below are T cell receptor beta chains from one sample, sequenced in a study of T-cell memory formation after mild COVID-19. One entry per CDR3 protein results from TCRdb running MiXCR on the 5' RACE reads. The sample has hundreds of thousands of distinct CDR3 sequences, less than 25% seen once. The specimen was PBMCs or a T cell subset sorted from them (not recorded which). The receptors shown here come from an adult woman who had mild COVID-19 (a few samples of this study predate the infection). Cell type and time point are not known. The CDR3 runs from the conserved cysteine through the conserved F or W. The D gene is left open where the match is weak. A row's size may be missing; if present it is once, few, many or a size class.

- | TRBJ2-3 | TRBV5-1 | few | CASSSGTSGPDTQYF | TGCGCCAGCAGCTCCGGGACTTCGGGCCCAGATACGCAGTATTTT
- | TRBJ2-7 | TRBV6-2/TRBV6-3 | few | CASSYIGYNAYEQYF | TGTGCCAGCAGTTACATTGGTTACAACGCCTACGAGCAGTACTTC
- | TRBJ1-2 | TRBV20-1 | few | CSARDHREDGYTF | TGCAGTGCTAGAGATCACCGGGAAGATGGCTACACCTTC
- | TRBJ1-1 | TRBV5-5 | few | CASSVMLNTEAFF | TGTGCCAGCAGCGTGATGTTGAACACTGAAGCTTTCTTT
TRBD1 | TRBJ1-3 | TRBV3-1 | - | CASRNTHRGAGNTIYF | TGTGCCAGCAGAAATACCCACAGGGGAGCTGGAAACACCATATATTTT
- | TRBJ2-3 | TRBV25-1 | - | CASSDPGGADTQYF | TGTGCCAGCAGTGACCCCGGAGGGGCGGATACGCAGTATTTT
- | TRBJ2-7 | TRBV27 | few | CASSSLRSSVEQYF | TGTGCCAGCAGTTCTCTTAGAAGTTCGGTCGAGCAGTACTTC
- | TRBJ1-6 | TRBV12-3/TRBV12-4 | many | CATGKGYSPLHF | TGTGCCACCGGAAAAGGTTATTCACCCCTCCACTTT
- | TRBJ2-3 | TRBV15 | - | CATSLETASTDTQYF | TGTGCCACCAGCCTGGAGACAGCCAGCACAGATACGCAGTATTTT
TRBD1 | TRBJ2-5 | TRBV19 | - | CASSVRGRGETQYF | TGTGCCAGTAGTGTCAGGGGGCGCGGGGAGACCCAGTACTTC
- | TRBJ1-5 | TRBV7-2 | few | CASSLWRNQPQHF | TGTGCCAGCAGCTTATGGCGCAATCAGCCCCAGCATTTT
TRBD2 | TRBJ2-1 | TRBV7-3 | - | CASSPRGGASYGEQFF | TGTGCCAGCAGCCCGCGCGGGGGGGCATCGTATGGTGAGCAGTTCTTC
- | TRBJ2-3 | TRBV18 | - | CASSPTDSRTDTQYF | TGTGCCAGCTCACCTACGGACAGTCGCACAGATACGCAGTATTTT
TRBD2 | TRBJ2-1 | TRBV20-1 | - | CSAREGTSGTYNEQFF | TGCAGTGCTAGAGAGGGAACTAGCGGTACCTACAATGAGCAGTTCTTC
- | TRBJ2-7 | TRBV29-1 | - | CSVQGTTMEQYF | TGCAGCGTACAAGGGACAACGATGGAGCAGTACTTC
- | TRBJ1-1 | TRBV20-1 | - | CSAKQSWSNTEAFF | TGCAGTGCTAAGCAGAGCTGGTCGAACACTGAAGCTTTCTTT
- | TRBJ1-1 | TRBV27 | - | CASSFSVYGHDTEAFF | TGTGCCAGCAGTTTTTCAGTTTACGGACACGACACTGAAGCTTTCTTT
TRBD1 | TRBJ2-7 | TRBV6-1 | - | CASSSRDRSYEQYF | TGTGCCAGCAGTAGCCGGGACAGGTCCTACGAGCAGTACTTC
TRBD2 | TRBJ2-1 | TRBV7-9 | - | CASSRGGTSGGPTYNEQFF | TGTGCCAGCAGCCGCGGCGGGACTAGCGGGGGCCCAACCTACAATGAGCAGTTCTTC
- | TRBJ1-4 | TRBV7-6 | - | CASSPDRWGVTNEKLFF | TGTGCCAGCAGCCCCGATCGGTGGGGGGTCACTAATGAAAAACTGTTTTTT
TRBD1 | TRBJ2-7 | TRBV19 | - | CASSSTGGEYEQYF | TGTGCCAGTAGTTCGACAGGGGGCGAGTACGAGCAGTACTTC
TRBD2 | TRBJ2-5 | TRBV20-1 | - | CSADGGDPRETQYF | TGCAGTGCTGACGGGGGGGACCCCCGGGAGACCCAGTACTTC
TRBD2 | TRBJ2-1 | TRBV20-1 | - | CSVEFSGRPYNEQFF | TGCAGTGTTGAGTTTAGCGGGAGGCCGTACAATGAGCAGTTCTTC
- | TRBJ2-5 | TRBV7-9 | few | CASSLLLDFTYQETQYF | TGTGCCAGCAGCTTATTGTTGGACTTCACGTACCAAGAGACCCAGTACTTC
- | TRBJ2-7 | TRBV12-3/TRBV12-4 | few | CASSFSESYEQYF | TGTGCCAGCAGTTTCAGCGAGTCCTACGAGCAGTACTTC
TRBD2 | TRBJ2-5 | TRBV6-4 | - | CASSEKAGQETQYF | TGTGCCAGCAGTGAGAAAGCGGGACAAGAGACCCAGTACTTC
TRBD2 | TRBJ2-1 | TRBV12-3/TRBV12-4 | few | CASSPRTSGGLEQFF | TGTGCCAGCAGTCCCCGGACTAGCGGGGGGCTTGAGCAGTTCTTC
- | TRBJ2-5 | TRBV6-5 | - | CASSGKQGFLETQYF | TGTGCCAGCAGTGGCAAACAGGGTTTTCTGGAGACCCAGTACTTC
- | TRBJ2-2 | TRBV5-1 | many | CASSLDRGGTGELFF | TGCGCCAGCAGCTTGGACAGGGGAGGCACCGGGGAGCTGTTTTTT
- | TRBJ1-3 | TRBV4-1 | few | CASSPPGTGNTIYF | TGCGCCAGCAGCCCCCCAGGCACGGGAAACACCATATATTTT
TRBD2 | TRBJ2-2 | TRBV20-1 | - | CSARRTSGGQNTGELFF | TGCAGTGCCCGACGGACTAGCGGGGGCCAGAACACCGGGGAGCTGTTTTTT
- | TRBJ2-7 | TRBV4-2 | few | CASSQVDAGEEGASYEQYF | TGTGCCAGCAGCCAAGTAGATGCAGGGGAGGAGGGGGCCTCCTACGAGCAGTACTTC
TRBD2 | TRBJ2-2 | TRBV6-5 | many | CASSYGTSVMNTGELFF | TGTGCCAGCAGTTACGGGACTAGCGTCATGAACACCGGGGAGCTGTTTTTT
- | TRBJ1-5 | TRBV19 | few | CASTLWWGRGQPQHF | TGTGCCAGTACCCTCTGGTGGGGAAGGGGTCAGCCCCAGCATTTT
- | TRBJ1-2 | TRBV7-9 | few | CASSLAQSEANYGYTF | TGTGCCAGCAGCTTAGCTCAAAGCGAAGCTAACTATGGCTACACCTTC
- | TRBJ2-4 | TRBV9 | few | CASSPLQGLAKNIQYF | TGTGCCAGCAGCCCACTTCAGGGATTAGCCAAAAACATTCAGTACTTC
- | TRBJ1-1 | TRBV15 | few | CATSRGSGGGNTEAFF | TGTGCCACCAGCAGAGGTTCTGGGGGAGGGAACACTGAAGCTTTCTTT
TRBD2 | TRBJ2-1 | TRBV15 | many | CATSHGTSGMDEQFF | TGTGCCACCAGCCACGGGACTAGCGGGATGGATGAGCAGTTCTTC
- | TRBJ1-5 | TRBV4-2 | - | CASSQDGPRDQPQHF | TGTGCCAGCAGCCAAGATGGACCGCGAGATCAGCCCCAGCATTTT
TRBD2 | TRBJ2-3 | TRBV11-2 | - | CASSGLAGVRDTQYF | TGTGCCAGCAGCGGGTTAGCGGGGGTTCGGGATACGCAGTATTTT
TRBD1 | TRBJ1-2 | TRBV9 | few | CASSTGQGAYGYTF | TGTGCCAGCAGCACGGGACAGGGAGCCTATGGCTACACCTTC
- | TRBJ2-7 | TRBV20-1 | - | CSARGTTYEQYF | TGCAGTGCTAGGGGGACCACCTACGAGCAGTACTTC
TRBD1 | TRBJ1-1 | TRBV12-3/TRBV12-4 | - | CASSYPGQEAFF | TGTGCCAGCAGTTACCCGGGACAGGAAGCTTTCTTT
- | TRBJ1-3 | TRBV12-3/TRBV12-4 | few | CASSLQQTGNTIYF | TGTGCCAGCAGTCTACAGCAAACGGGAAACACCATATATTTT
- | TRBJ1-5 | TRBV3-1 | - | CASSQVQGGQPQHF | TGTGCCAGCAGCCAAGTGCAGGGAGGTCAGCCCCAGCATTTT
- | TRBJ1-5 | TRBV5-6 | few | CASSSYYRAPGPQHF | TGTGCCAGCAGCTCTTATTACCGGGCCCCAGGGCCCCAGCATTTT
- | TRBJ2-1 | TRBV5-1 | few | CASSGGPMSSYNEQFF | TGCGCCAGCAGCGGGGGACCGATGAGCTCCTACAATGAGCAGTTCTTC
- | TRBJ2-3 | TRBV5-1 | - | CASSLVLVRSGAGADTQYF | TGCGCCAGCAGCTTGGTACTGGTACGGTCGGGGGCCGGGGCAGATACGCAGTATTTT
TRBD2 | TRBJ2-7 | TRBV19 | few | CASSISSGPYEQYF | TGTGCCAGTAGTATATCTAGCGGCCCCTACGAGCAGTACTTC
- | TRBJ2-1 | TRBV6-2/TRBV6-3 | - | CASSYRGANNEQFF | TGTGCCAGCAGTTACCGGGGGGCGAACAATGAGCAGTTCTTC
TRBD2 | TRBJ2-7 | TRBV5-1 | many | CASSLGLAGVPAGYEQYF | TGCGCCAGCAGCTTGGGACTAGCGGGAGTCCCCGCCGGCTACGAGCAGTACTTC
TRBD2 | TRBJ2-7 | TRBV11-3 | - | CASSSSAGGTYEQYF | TGTGCCAGCAGCTCCTCAGCGGGAGGCACCTACGAGCAGTACTTC
TRBD2 | TRBJ2-1 | TRBV7-2 | few | CASSLGSSGRYNEQFF | TGTGCCAGCAGCTTAGGGTCTAGCGGGAGGTACAATGAGCAGTTCTTC
TRBD1 | TRBJ2-7 | TRBV5-1 | - | CASQPGQGNYEQYF | TGCGCCAGCCAACCGGGACAGGGCAACTACGAGCAGTACTTC
TRBD2 | TRBJ2-1 | TRBV10-3 | few | CAISDSLAGGGEQFF | TGTGCCATCAGTGATTCGCTAGCGGGAGGGGGTGAGCAGTTCTTC
- | TRBJ2-5 | TRBV6-6 | - | CASSSVGREQETQYF | TGTGCCAGCAGTTCGGTGGGTAGGGAACAAGAGACCCAGTACTTC
- | TRBJ2-2 | TRBV12-3/TRBV12-4 | many | CASSLGPRDETGELFF | TGTGCCAGCAGTTTGGGGCCCAGGGACGAAACCGGGGAGCTGTTTTTT